What follows are 17 T cell receptor beta chains derived from one specimen sequenced in a study of vaccination and CD4 T cells after COVID-19. Treatment in this sample: roughly 11-day PBMC culture with coronavirus spike peptide pools or control peptides (ViraFEST assay). No antigen has been identified for these receptors. The assay that was used to sequence DNA from cultured CD4+ T cells was the Oncomine TCR Beta short-read assay. TCRdb called the PCR reads again in MiXCR, with one record for every CDR3 protein. The repertoire has over 12,000 distinct CDR3 sequences, approximately 60% of them found once; the top ten carry roughly a fifth. The source material was CD4+ T cells from blood, cultured in vitro. The receptors come from a human donor who had recovered from COVID-19.

The DNA of the CDR3 is TGTGCCAGCAGCCCAGAGGGGGTCATTCAGTACTTC. It translates to CASSPEGVIQYF. The chain couples TRBV11-3 to TRBJ2-4; D may be TRBD1 (6 bases). The V and J ends lost 5 bases and 9 bases respectively, with 11 bases between them. Germline V CDR1 and CDR2: SGHNT, YENEEA. The CDR3 is made up of 12 amino acids.

The chain couples TRBV15 to TRBJ2-3; no reliable D call. The CDR3 spans 13 residues. Germline loops: CDR1 LNHNV, CDR2 YYDKDF (reference sequence). V lost 0 bases, J lost 3 bases, and 4 bases lay in between. As DNA, the CDR3 is TGTGCCACCAGCAGAGATCCTACAGATACGCAGTATTTT. This translates into CATSRDPTDTQYF. The variable domain in full, with the rest retrieved from reference TRBV15 and TRBJ2-3, is DAMVIQNPRYQVTQFGKPVTLSCSQTLNHNVMYWYQQKSSQAPKLLFHYYDKDFNNEADTPDNFQSRRPNTSFCFLDIRSPGLGDTAMYLCATSRDPTDTQYFGPGTRLTVL.

The V call is TRBV6-1, the J call TRBJ1-1; D uncertain. This CDR3 has 14 amino acids. Germline V lookup: CDR1 MNHNS, CDR2 SASEGT. V dropped 5 bases and J dropped 5 bases, with 15 bases sitting between them. CDR3 amino acids: CASSPTRTGTEAFF. The CDR3 region has the DNA TGTGCCAGCAGTCCGACTAGGACCGGGACTGAAGCTTTCTTT.

The chain joins TRBV7-8 to TRBJ2-5; D is perhaps TRBD1 (6 bases). The germline CDR1 and CDR2 sequences are SGHVS and FQNEAQ. This CDR3 contains 14 residues. Trimming removed 0 bases from V and 5 bases from J, with 10 bases in between. DNA of the CDR3: TGTGCCAGCAGCTTAGCGGCAGGGGTGGAGACCCAGTACTTC. Amino acids: CASSLAAGVETQYF.

The chain joins TRBV2 to TRBJ2-7; the match to TRBD2 covers 8 bases. This CDR3 spans 16 amino acids. The V and J ends lost 0 bases and 2 bases, in that order; junction bases with no gene match: 6. Per germline, CDR1 SNHLY and CDR2 FYNNEI. Here the CDR3 reads CASSEALLADTYEQYF. CDR3 in DNA: TGTGCCAGCAGTGAAGCTTTACTAGCGGATACCTACGAGCAGTACTTC.

The V call is TRBV10-3, the J call TRBJ2-5; 9 nucleotides agree with TRBD2. In germline, CDR1 is ENHRY, CDR2 SYGVKD. The CDR3 consists of 13 residues. CDR3 nucleotides: TGTGCAGCGGCGCGGGAGGGCCAAGAGACCCAGTACTTC. Translating it yields CAAAREGQETQYF.

The V call is TRBV5-4, the J call TRBJ2-6, with D tentatively TRBD1 (7 bases). There are 17 residues in the CDR3. V was cut by 4 bases and J by 2 bases, with 16 bases left in between. Germline values: CDR1 SGHNT, CDR2 YYREEE (reference sequence). CDR3 nucleotide sequence: TGTGCCAGCAGCGACCCGACAGGGAGGACTGGGGCCAACGTCCTGACTTTC. This translates into CASSDPTGRTGANVLTF.

The chain couples TRBV27 to TRBJ1-2; TRBD1 agrees at 10 bases. Germline V gene sequence: CDR1 MNHEY, CDR2 SMNVEV (reference sequence). The CDR3 has 14 residues. With 6 bases clipped from V and 4 bases from J, the junction kept 5 bases outside the gene matches. CDR3 coding DNA: TGTGCCAGCAGGGGGACAGGGGCCTTCTATGGCTACACCTTC. It specifies CASRGTGAFYGYTF.

This clonotype occurred once. The V gene is TRBV19, the J gene TRBJ1-2, with D perhaps TRBD1 (6 bases). The V end was cut by 3 bases, the J end by 1 base, with 9 bases between. The length of the CDR3 is 14 residues. Germline lookup yields CDR1 LNHDA and CDR2 SQIVND (reference sequence). The chain's CDR3 is CASSIQDSNYGYTF. The CDR3 DNA is TGTGCCAGTAGTATCCAGGACAGTAACTATGGCTACACCTTC.

The sample holds a few counts of this clonotype. The V call is TRBV6-1, the J call TRBJ1-5, with D maybe TRBD1 (6 bases). Trimming removed 5 bases from V and 2 bases from J, with 7 bases in between. CDR1 and CDR2 (germline): MNHNS, SASEGT. This CDR3 comprises 13 residues. CDR3 loop: CASSHRGNQPQHF. The CDR3 DNA is TGTGCCAGCAGTCACAGGGGCAATCAGCCCCAGCATTTT.

This clonotype was recorded only once. The chain couples TRBV6-1 to TRBJ2-5; the D gene could be TRBD1 or TRBD2 (5 bases each). Germline values: CDR1 MNHNS, CDR2 SASEGT. The CDR3 consists of 14 residues. The V end lost 3 bases, the J end lost 1 base, and 9 bases lay between the germline ends. CDR3 bases: TGTGCCAGCAGTGACACAGGAGGCCAAGAGACCCAGTACTTC. It translates to CASSDTGGQETQYF.

J is TRBJ2-5 and V is TRBV7-2; 7 nucleotides agree with TRBD2. Germline CDR1 reads SGHTA; CDR2 reads FQGNSA. The V gene end was trimmed by 1 base and the J gene end by 0 bases; junction bases not matched to a gene: 11. The CDR3 covers 18 residues. CDR3 coding DNA: TGTGCCAGCAGCTTAGGGGAGGGTGCACCCTACTACCAAGAGACCCAGTACTTC. Translating gives CASSLGEGAPYYQETQYF.

V usage is TRBV10-3 and J usage is TRBJ2-1; D uncertain. CDR1 ENHRY and CDR2 SYGVKD come from the germline V gene. Trimming pared 3 bases from V and 4 bases from J, leaving 4 bases between. CDR3 length: 12 amino acids. The CDR3 DNA reads as TGTGCCATCAGTGAATATTACAATGAGCAGTTCTTC. Translating it yields CAISEYYNEQFF.

In its sample, this clonotype was seen a few times. This sequence joins TRBV20-1 and TRBJ1-4; 9 nucleotides line up with TRBD1. Germline CDR1 DFQATT, CDR2 SNEGSKA (reference sequence). The CDR3 is 14 amino acids. J lost 8 bases, V lost 1 base, and 5 bases had no gene match. The CDR3, as DNA: TGCAGTGCTAGAGGGGACAGGGAGTACGAAAAACTGTTTTTT. Residues: CSARGDREYEKLFF.

The chain employs TRBV27 and TRBJ2-2, with TRBD1 matching over 7 bases. Germline V gives CDR1 MNHEY, CDR2 SMNVEV (reference sequence). After removal of 4 bases from V and 3 bases from J, the junction contained 5 bases not matched to a gene. The CDR3 spans 15 residues. CDR3 sequence (DNA): TGTGCCAGCAGTTCCGGAGACAGGGACACCGGGGAGCTGTTTTTT. Translated, it gives CASSSGDRDTGELFF.

The chain joins TRBV4-3 to TRBJ2-3; no clear D. Germline assignment: CDR1 LGHNA and CDR2 YSLEER. Trimming left V 0 bases short and J 0 bases short, with 7 bases between. This CDR3 has 15 amino acids. The CDR3 sequence: CASSQDRASTDTQYF. CDR3 nucleotide sequence: TGCGCCAGCAGCCAAGATCGGGCTAGCACAGATACGCAGTATTTT.

Only a few counts were recorded for this clonotype. The rearrangement uses TRBV11-3 and TRBJ1-6; weak D call: TRBD1 (6 bases). CDR3 length: 13 amino acids. V dropped 5 bases and J dropped 8 bases, with 10 bases sitting between them. Germline lookup yields CDR1 SGHNT and CDR2 YENEEA. CDR3 DNA: TGTGCCAGCAGCCCCCGACAGGATTCACCCCTCCACTTT. Translation gives CASSPRQDSPLHF.